This T cell receptor (beta chain) was documented in a study of blood T cell repertoires in COVID-19 (dated by TCRdb to the early 2020s). Looking at the study overall: Samples covering the acute and convalescent phases of COVID-19 were provided by collaborators in the United States, Italy and Spain. The material from the prospective study consisted of cDNA or gDNA derived from T cells, B-cell-depleted T cells, or PBMCs. Subjects who had been exposed to COVID-19, were actively infected with it, or had recovered from it provided the deeply sampled blood TCRbeta repertoires that made up the dataset. A freely available public database, intended as a resource for researchers studying the immune response to SARS-CoV-2, is where the repertoires were released. The samples were drawn from two sources: the first 160 participants of the ongoing ImmuneRACE study, and fewer than 1,500 subjects contributed by 6 global collaborators. The sample metadata nearly always contained a de-identified subject ID, COVID-19 status, age in years and sex. Where available, HLA class I and class II types were obtained from metadata supplied by the sample provider rather than from assay-based typing. Paper-wide results and their limitations: Clinical and demographic metadata were provided uncurated, with the amount varying by source and participant.

The CDR3 has 18 amino acids, counting the end cysteine and phenylalanine. This entry keeps only the CDR3 DNA: 54 bases, framed from base 1. CDR1 and CDR2 were assigned from the germline V gene (reference sequence) as LGHDT and YNNKEL. Compared with germline, V lacks 1 base and J lacks 7 bases; bases without a gene match: 12. TCRbeta CDR3 regions were amplified from genomic DNA by means of the immunoSEQ Assay, a bias-controlled multiplex PCR. In the authors' own workflow: Nucleated cell counts per sample were estimated from amplification of reference gene primers within the assay. To quantify the absolute abundance of each unique TCRbeta CDR3 rearrangement, sequence reads were collapsed and filtered. For each sample, productive Simpson clonality was calculated as the square root of Simpson's diversity index over productive rearrangements. Imported from immuneACCESS, the table was reduced by TCRdb to in-frame sequences with V and J called. These copies leave out some clones; in studies compared against another copy, an unresolved V gene accounts for under half, and the cause of the remainder is not known. V and J calls and clone size are those listed in that table; D and trimming were worked out from the DNA. The sample data list over 90,000 clones, and more than 65% of these were observed just once. Jointly, the top ten make up roughly 25% of the sample.

Notes on this clone: Its cognate antigen has yet to be identified. One base away there is no much larger clone; base qualities are not given.

Each collaborating institution followed its own protocols to collect whole blood in K2EDTA tubes. For TCRbeta analysis, collaborators shipped samples as frozen whole blood, isolated PBMCs, or DNA extracted from either of those sample types. Rearrangement joined TRBV3-1 (or the pseudogene TRBV3-2) to TRBJ2-1, with 11 bases aligning to TRBD2. The origin of this receptor is an elderly man with active or convalescent COVID-19. The sequencing sample was made of peripheral blood. In nucleotide form, the sequence is TGTGCCAGCAGCCAAGTTCCTAGCGGGGGGATAGGGCGTAATGAGCAGTTCTTC. It codes for CASSQVPSGGIGRNEQFF.